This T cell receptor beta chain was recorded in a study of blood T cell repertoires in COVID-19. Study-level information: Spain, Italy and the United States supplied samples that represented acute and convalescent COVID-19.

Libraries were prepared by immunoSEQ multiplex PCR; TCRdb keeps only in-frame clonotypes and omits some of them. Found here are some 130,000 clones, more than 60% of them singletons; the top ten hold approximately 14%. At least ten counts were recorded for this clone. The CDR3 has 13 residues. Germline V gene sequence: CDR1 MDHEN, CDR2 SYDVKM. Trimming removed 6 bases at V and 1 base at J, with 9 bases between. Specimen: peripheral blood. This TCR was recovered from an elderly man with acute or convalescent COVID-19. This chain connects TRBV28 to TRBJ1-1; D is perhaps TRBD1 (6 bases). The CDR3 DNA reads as TGTGCCAGCAGCTGGACAGAGAACACTGAAGCTTTCTTT. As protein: CASSWTENTEAFF.